Listed below are T cell receptor beta chains from one sample, sequenced in a study of vaccination and CD4 T cells after COVID-19. These receptors' targets are unknown. TCRdb re-derived calls from the PCR reads in MiXCR, one entry per CDR3 protein. The table shows some 4,200 distinct CDR3 sequences, with about 34% occurring only once. Sequencing was performed on CD4+ T cells from blood, cultured in vitro. These receptors came from a human donor in good health. The CDR3 runs from the conserved cysteine through the conserved F or W. Each record gives: V gene, CDR3 length, D gene, J gene, clone size, CDR3 protein, CDR3 DNA. D genes are given only for firm matches. Expanded clones are given a class, and other clones once, few, many or no size at all.

>TRBV12-3/TRBV12-4|14|.|TRBJ1-6|few
CASSLEGGGSPLHF
TGTGCCAGCAGTTTGGAGGGGGGGGGTTCACCCCTCCACTTT
>TRBV6-1|16|.|TRBJ2-7|.
CASSGAVTSGRNEQYF
TGTGCCAGCAGTGGGGCCGTGACTAGTGGAAGAAACGAGCAGTACTTC
>TRBV2|13|TRBD1|TRBJ1-1|few
CASGTGPSTEAFF
TGTGCCAGCGGGACAGGGCCGAGCACTGAAGCTTTCTTT
>TRBV20-1|12|.|TRBJ1-2|.
CSARTRNYGYTF
TGCAGTGCTAGGACCCGGAACTATGGCTACACCTTC
>TRBV9|13|.|TRBJ1-2|.
CASSGGQAYGYTF
TGTGCCAGCAGCGGGGGACAAGCCTATGGCTACACCTTC
>TRBV27|14|.|TRBJ2-3|.
CASKGRPSTDTQYF
TGTGCCAGCAAGGGCCGGCCTAGCACAGATACGCAGTATTTT
>TRBV12-5|11|.|TRBJ1-6|.
CASGFLTPLHF
TGTGCTAGTGGTTTTTTGACACCCCTCCACTTT
>TRBV2|12|TRBD1|TRBJ1-2|few
CASSEQGAGYTF
TGTGCCAGCAGTGAACAGGGGGCTGGCTACACCTTC
>TRBV18|13|.|TRBJ1-1|.
CASSTGTNTEAFF
TGTGCCAGCTCCACCGGGACCAACACTGAAGCTTTCTTT
>TRBV19|15|TRBD2|TRBJ2-7|.
CASSLGTSGDYEQYF
TGTGCCAGTAGCCTGGGGACTAGCGGGGACTACGAGCAGTACTTC
>TRBV4-2|14|.|TRBJ1-1|.
CASSSTGENTEAFF
TGTGCCAGCAGTTCCACGGGGGAGAACACTGAAGCTTTCTTT
>TRBV29-1|14|.|TRBJ1-5|.
CSVEEGGGNQPQHF
TGCAGCGTTGAAGAGGGAGGAGGTAATCAGCCCCAGCATTTT
>TRBV19|12|.|TRBJ1-1|.
CASSMGADEAFF
TGTGCCAGTAGTATGGGGGCGGATGAAGCTTTCTTT
>TRBV5-1|14|.|TRBJ1-2|.
CASSLEQESYGYTF
TGCGCCAGCAGCTTGGAGCAGGAATCATATGGCTACACCTTC
>TRBV6-5|17|TRBD1|TRBJ2-7|.
CASSYRTGGASTYEQYF
TGTGCCAGCAGTTACAGGACAGGGGGCGCCAGTACCTACGAGCAGTACTTC
>TRBV19|14|.|TRBJ1-2|.
CASSEEFGLRGYTF
TGTGCCAGTAGTGAGGAGTTTGGCTTAAGGGGCTACACCTTC
>TRBV7-9|12|.|TRBJ1-6|.
CASSVTNSPLHF
TGTGCCAGCAGCGTTACGAATTCACCCCTCCACTTT
>TRBV30|11|.|TRBJ1-2|.
CATGRAYGYTF
TGTGCCACCGGGAGGGCGTATGGCTACACCTTC
>TRBV11-2|11|.|TRBJ1-2|few
CASSPGYGYTF
TGTGCCAGCAGCCCGGGCTATGGCTACACCTTC
>TRBV6-5|13|TRBD1|TRBJ2-5|few
CASSYSDRGAQYF
TGTGCCAGCAGTTACTCGGACAGGGGGGCCCAGTACTTC
>TRBV7-9|13|.|TRBJ2-5|few
CASQVGNQETQYF
TGTGCCAGCCAAGTTGGGAACCAAGAGACCCAGTACTTC
>TRBV12-3/TRBV12-4|15|.|TRBJ1-6|.
CASRSKQRNNSPLHF
TGTGCCAGCAGAAGTAAACAGAGGAACAATTCACCCCTCCACTTT
>TRBV7-8|16|.|TRBJ2-3|few
CASSYVPQTPGDTQYF
TGTGCCAGCAGCTACGTCCCCCAAACGCCGGGAGATACGCAGTATTTT
>TRBV6-1|13|.|TRBJ2-5|.
CASRGGGEETQYF
TGTGCCAGCAGGGGAGGAGGAGAGGAGACCCAGTACTTC
>TRBV7-3|14|.|TRBJ2-6|few
CASSPGSGANVLTF
TGTGCCAGCAGCCCAGGGAGCGGGGCCAACGTCCTGACTTTC
>TRBV27|12|.|TRBJ1-1|.
CASHRDSTEAFF
TGTGCCAGCCACAGGGATAGCACTGAAGCTTTCTTT